A selection of T cell receptor beta chains follows, all from one sample in a study of T cell repertoires in cytomegalovirus infection. A single record per CDR3 protein comes from TCRdb applying MiXCR to the reads. Of roughly 630,000 distinct CDR3 sequences listed, 20% to 25% were seen once; the top ten hold 7.5% to 9%. Sequenced input: CD8+ T cells from PBMCs. The receptors derive from a human donor in good health (CMV status not recorded). Some clones in this sample may be carry-over from other donors' samples. Both conserved end residues are trimmed from each CDR3.

J gene | V gene | CDR3 protein
TRBJ2-1 | TRBV6-5 | ASGESGGGLDVQF
TRBJ1-2 | TRBV9 | ASSRRDDSNYGYT
TRBJ2-2 | TRBV28 | ASSGRQRGGLGGELF
TRBJ2-1 | TRBV27 | ASSLRTSGGARSYNEQF
TRBJ2-1 | TRBV20-1 | SARDIGDPLDEQF
TRBJ1-1 | TRBV6-4 | ASRKGRNTEAF
TRBJ1-2 | TRBV20-1 | SASPGQFWGYT
TRBJ2-1 | TRBV4-2 | ASSHYNHNEQF
TRBJ2-7 | TRBV11-2 | ASSRSSGASYEQY
TRBJ2-5 | TRBV27 | ASSLRRFGETQY
TRBJ1-1 | TRBV4-1 | ASSQRQNTEAF
TRBJ2-2 | TRBV20-1 | SARISAGLAGGLEPGELF
TRBJ2-2 | TRBV7-8 | ASSPDRRTNTGELF
TRBJ2-2 | TRBV28 | ASPGVTGELF